The clone carrying this TCR beta chain was observed many times. Genomic DNA constituted the template upon which TCR beta VDJ and CDR3 profiling was performed. TCRdb reprocessed the reads with MiXCR, giving one entry per CDR3 protein. The sample lists fewer than 250,000 distinct CDR3 sequences; 50% to 55% were seen once. Germline CDR1 reads SGHVS; CDR2 reads FQNEAQ. The ends were cut back, 0 bases at V and 5 bases at J, with 14 bases in the middle. The length of the CDR3 is 15 residues. This sample stems from a study of CD8+CD57+ T cells in acquired aplastic anemia. Study overall: DNA per sorted CD4+ or CD8+ sample ranged roughly 0.19 to 30 ug, averaging roughly 3.3 ug. Mean read depth for CD4+ cells from healthy donors was around 11 million.

The TCR comes from a human donor in good health, serving as a control. The chain joins TRBV7-8 to TRBJ2-7; D gene unclear. Sequencing input: sorted CD4+, CD8+, or CD8+CD57+ T cells (not recorded which) from PBMCs. CDR3 residues: CASSLAGLGWNEQYF. CDR3 coding DNA: TGTGCCAGCAGCTTAGCTGGGCTAGGCTGGAACGAGCAGTACTTC.